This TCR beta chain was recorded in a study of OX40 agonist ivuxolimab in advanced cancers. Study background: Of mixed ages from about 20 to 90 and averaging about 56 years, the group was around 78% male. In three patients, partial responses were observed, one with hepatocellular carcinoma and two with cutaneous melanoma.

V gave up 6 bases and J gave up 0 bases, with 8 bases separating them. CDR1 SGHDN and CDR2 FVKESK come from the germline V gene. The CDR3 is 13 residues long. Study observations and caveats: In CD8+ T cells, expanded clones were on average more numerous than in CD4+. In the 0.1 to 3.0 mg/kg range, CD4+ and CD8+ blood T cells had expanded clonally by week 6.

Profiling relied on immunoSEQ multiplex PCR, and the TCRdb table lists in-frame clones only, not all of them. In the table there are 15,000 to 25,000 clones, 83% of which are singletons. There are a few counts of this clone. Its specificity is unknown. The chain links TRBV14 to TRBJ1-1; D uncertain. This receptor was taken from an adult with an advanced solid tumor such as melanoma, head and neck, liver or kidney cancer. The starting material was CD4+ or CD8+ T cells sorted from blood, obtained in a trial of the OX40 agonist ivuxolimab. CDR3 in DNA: TGTGCCAGCAGTCTATACATGAACACTGAAGCTTTCTTT. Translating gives CASSLYMNTEAFF.